The rows below give T cell receptor beta chains drawn from one sample of a study of Ad26.COV2.S vaccination and SARS-CoV-2 variants. Assay: immunoSEQ multiplex PCR; the TCRdb copy retains only in-frame clones and omits some. Altogether 290,000 or so clones are present, approximately 87% being singletons, with the ten largest covering approximately 3.4%. The sequencing used peripheral blood, collected in a trial of Ad26.COV2.S vaccine versus placebo. The receptor set was obtained from a person between 18 and 60 years old who received the Ad26.COV2.S COVID-19 vaccine or a placebo. Both conserved end residues are part of each CDR3. The D gene is left open where the match is weak. Some rows mark clone size as missing; the rest say once, few, many or name a class of expanded clone.

TRBD1 | TRBJ2-7 | TRBV5-8 | . | TGTGCCAGCAGCTTGTTTGGACAGGGAGGATACGAGCAGTACTTC | CASSLFGQGGYEQYF
. | TRBJ2-5 | TRBV2 | . | TGTGCCAGCACCGACTCCCTACTAAGCGGGCGGCAAGAGACCCAGTACTTC | CASTDSLLSGRQETQYF
. | TRBJ2-7 | TRBV9 | . | TGTGCCAGCAGCGTAGCTAGTATGCCTTCCTACGAGCAGTACTTC | CASSVASMPSYEQYF
. | TRBJ1-2 | TRBV9 | . | TGTGCCAGCAGCGAGAGGGGGTCTGGCTATGGCTACACCTTC | CASSERGSGYGYTF
. | TRBJ1-1 | TRBV12-3/TRBV12-4 | . | TGTGCCAGCGTAGGGTTTAGGTCTGAAGCTTTCTTT | CASVGFRSEAFF
. | TRBJ1-1 | TRBV6-5 | . | TGTGCCAGCGAATCCCCGGGGGCGTTGAAGGCTTTCTTT | CASESPGALKAFF
. | TRBJ1-5 | TRBV27 | . | TGTGCCAGCAGTTTCCATAGCAATCAGCCCCAGCATTTT | CASSFHSNQPQHF
TRBD1 | TRBJ1-1 | TRBV3-1/TRBV3-2 | . | TGTGCCAGCAGCCAAGCAGGGGGAATCTTAAGGGCTTTCTTT | CASSQAGGILRAFF
TRBD1 | TRBJ1-4 | TRBV5-4 | . | TGTGCCAGCAGTTGGGACAGGGGTAATGAAAAACTGTTTTTT | CASSWDRGNEKLFF
. | TRBJ1-2 | TRBV20-1 | . | TGCAGTGCTAGTAATCTTAAGGGACGGTATGGCTACACCTTC | CSASNLKGRYGYTF
. | TRBJ1-3 | TRBV7-9 | . | TGTGCCAGCAGCTTCTCCCTGGGGAGTGACGGAAACACCATATATTTT | CASSFSLGSDGNTIYF
. | TRBJ2-7 | TRBV7-9 | . | TGTGCCAGCAGCCTTTGGGCGGTCGAGCAGTACTTC | CASSLWAVEQYF
TRBD2 | TRBJ2-7 | TRBV25-1 | . | TGTGCCAGCAGTGAATCAGCAGGGCGGGAGTCTGCCTACGAGCAGTACTTC | CASSESAGRESAYEQYF
. | TRBJ1-6 | TRBV6-5 | . | TGTGCCAGCACCCGCCGAGAGGCTAATTCACCCCTCCACTTT | CASTRREANSPLHF
. | TRBJ1-1 | TRBV27 | once | TGTGCCAGCAGTCAGACGAACACTGAAGCTTTCTTT | CASSQTNTEAFF
. | TRBJ2-3 | TRBV29-1 | once | TGCAGCGTTGAAGGTCCAAAAACAGATACGCAGTATTTT | CSVEGPKTDTQYF
. | TRBJ1-2 | TRBV27 | . | TGTGCCAGCAGTTTATCCCCGGATGTCGGCTACACCTTC | CASSLSPDVGYTF
TRBD2 | TRBJ2-5 | TRBV10-3 | . | TGTGCCATCAGTGAAGAGGCTAGCGGGGTCCAAGAGACCCAGTACTTC | CAISEEASGVQETQYF
TRBD2 | TRBJ2-3 | TRBV3-1/TRBV3-2 | . | TGTGCCAGCAGCCAGGGACTAGCGGGAGGAGATACGCAGTATTTT | CASSQGLAGGDTQYF
TRBD1 | TRBJ1-2 | TRBV6-6 | . | TGTGCCAGCATGCTCGGAGGGGGCCTCTTATATGGCTACACCTTC | CASMLGGGLLYGYTF
TRBD2 | TRBJ2-1 | TRBV7-2 | . | TGTGCCAGCAGCTTATTCCAGCGGGGGGGCGGTAGTTGGCAGTTCTTC | CASSLFQRGGGSWQFF
TRBD1 | TRBJ2-2 | TRBV2 | . | TGTGCCAGCAGTGTCAGGGGGCGAGCCGGGGAGCTGTTTTTT | CASSVRGRAGELFF
. | TRBJ1-5 | TRBV28 | . | TGTGCCAGCAGTTTATCATCCCGGCGGGGGAGCAATCAGCCCCAGCATTTT | CASSLSSRRGSNQPQHF